This entry lists 10 T cell receptor beta chains sequenced from one sample in a study of shared clonotypes between healthy human individuals. Only in-frame clones appear in the TCRdb table, and some are missing; sequencing was by immunoSEQ multiplex PCR. The table has 2.3 million or so clones, more than 85% seen once; the top ten hold 0.39%. Source material: naive CD4+ T cells from PBMCs. Subset described: CD45RA+ positively selected. The receptors come from a man younger than 30 in good health. Some clones in this sample may be carry-over from other donors' samples.

The chain is built from TRBV10-3 and TRBJ2-1; the D gene could be TRBD1 or TRBD2 (5 bases each). The CDR3 length is 13 residues. V dropped 5 bases and J dropped 4 bases, with 9 bases sitting between them. Germline assignment: CDR1 ENHRY and CDR2 SYGVKD. The CDR3 reads CAISRGYYNEQFF. CDR3 in DNA: TGTGCCATCAGTCGGGGCTATTACAATGAGCAGTTCTTC.

The sample holds a few counts of this clone. The J gene is TRBJ1-1, the V gene TRBV5-4, with 8 bases fitting TRBD1. The CDR3 contains 15 residues. The V gene's germline CDR1 is SGHNT and CDR2 YYREEE (reference sequence). J was trimmed by 5 bases and V by 4 bases; bases with no gene match: 10. The CDR3 reads CASSIAPGGGTEAFF. The DNA of the CDR3 is TGTGCCAGCAGCATTGCCCCAGGGGGCGGAACTGAAGCTTTCTTT.

The CDR3 is CASSARGLASGGELFF. CDR3 coding DNA: TGCGCCAGCAGTGCTAGGGGACTAGCCAGTGGCGGGGAGCTGTTTTTT. The rearrangement links TRBV10-1 to TRBJ2-2, with 9 bases identical to TRBD2. V trimming: 4 bases; J trimming: 7 bases; junction bases outside the gene matches: 10. Germline assignment: CDR1 WNHNN and CDR2 SYGVQD (reference sequence). This CDR3 is 16 amino acids long.

The chain is built from TRBV5-6 and TRBJ2-3; TRBD1 agrees at 10 bases. There are 15 residues in the CDR3. The V segment lost 1 base and the J segment 3 bases; nucleotides outside the gene matches: 2. Germline CDR1 reads SGHDT; CDR2 reads YYEEEE. The CDR3 DNA is TGTGCCAGCAGCTTGTGGACAGGGGGGACAGATACGCAGTATTTT. It encodes CASSLWTGGTDTQYF.

V usage is TRBV7-2 and J usage is TRBJ2-1; a possible D gene is TRBD1 (5 bases). With 4 bases removed from V and 5 bases from J, the gap between germline ends came to 18 bases. CDR3 length: 16 residues. CDR1 is SGHTA and CDR2 is FQGNSA in the germline V gene. CDR3 sequence reads: CASSSQPRVGNNEQFF. In DNA, the CDR3 is TGTGCCAGCAGCTCACAACCCAGGGTGGGTAACAATGAGCAGTTCTTC. Together with reference TRBV7-2 and TRBJ2-1, the CDR3 gives the full variable domain: GAGVSQSPSNKVTEKGKDVELRCDPISGHTALYWYRQSLGQGLEFLIYFQGNSAPDKSGLPSDRFSAERTGGSVSTLTIQRTQQEDSAVYLCASSSQPRVGNNEQFFGPGTRLTVL.

CDR3 loop: CAISTGWPNEKLFF. The DNA of the CDR3 is TGTGCCATTTCGACAGGGTGGCCTAATGAAAAACTGTTTTTT. The rearrangement joins TRBV19 to TRBJ1-4; 7 positions agree with TRBD1. CDR3 length equals 14 residues. Germline loops: CDR1 LNHDA, CDR2 SQIVND (reference sequence). The V and J ends lost 10 bases and 3 bases, in that order; junction bases with no gene match: 8.

CDR3 nucleotide sequence: TGTGCCAGCAGCCGACAGGGGAACTCCTACGAGCAGTACTTC. Its translation: CASSRQGNSYEQYF. The V and J genes are TRBV7-9 and TRBJ2-7; TRBD1 matches 8 bases. V lost 5 bases and J lost 0; bases outside the gene matches: 3. Germline V lookup: CDR1 SEHNR, CDR2 FQNEAQ (reference sequence). This CDR3 comprises 14 residues.

The genes are TRBV7-3 and TRBJ2-1; D is perhaps TRBD1 or TRBD2 (5 bases each). CDR1 is SGHTA, CDR2 FQGTGA, per germline. CDR3 size: 13 residues. V was clipped by 5 bases and J by 5 bases, with 10 bases between them. CDR3 sequence (DNA): TGTGCCAGCAGCCTAGGGACCAACAATGAGCAGTTCTTC. It is translated as CASSLGTNNEQFF.

The genes are TRBV30 and TRBJ2-7; 11 bases line up with TRBD2. V lost 8 bases to trimming and J lost 3 bases; unmatched junction nucleotides: 6. The CDR3 totals 13 residues. Per the germline V gene, CDR1 is GTSNPN and CDR2 is SVGIG (reference sequence). The CDR3 nucleotides are TGTGCCGGGGGTGGGACTAGCGGCTACGAGCAGTACTTC. Translated, it gives CAGGGTSGYEQYF.

J is TRBJ2-1 and V is TRBV28; D may be TRBD1 (6 bases). V shed 7 bases and J shed 6 bases, with 19 bases lying between them. CDR3 length: 15 residues. From germline, CDR1 is MDHEN and CDR2 SYDVKM. The CDR3 sequence: CASTPMGAGFNEQFF. CDR3 DNA sequence: TGTGCCAGCACGCCAATGGGGGCAGGGTTCAATGAGCAGTTCTTC.